The clone carrying this TCR beta chain has a single count. Its antigen remains unknown. A much larger clone sits a single nucleotide away, making a read error possible. A single record per CDR3 protein comes from TCRdb applying MiXCR to the PCR reads. The data contain fewer than 100,000 distinct CDR3 sequences, roughly 23% of them singletons. The CDR3 consists of 14 residues. V was pared by 6 bases and J by 0 bases, with 14 bases between. Germline lookup yields CDR1 GTSNPN and CDR2 SVGIG (reference sequence). The record originates from a study of molecular identifiers for immune sequencing clone quantification. Whole-study results and caveats: Researchers reportedly could pick up spiked Jurkat TCR RNA from one cell mixed into roughly 1 million naive cells. Clones exceeding 20 RNA copies carried over 98% of effector molecules but under 1% of naive-cell molecules. A shared barcode on identical TCR molecules could lead to underestimated sizes for highly expanded clones.

The authors gated naive CD8 T cells as CD8+CD4-CCR7+CD45RA+ for sorting. The sequencing sample was made of naive CD8+ T cells from blood, with Jurkat cell RNA spiked in. This sample's subset: FACS-sorted CD8+CD4-CCR7+CD45RA+ naive T cells. The chain recombines TRBV30 with TRBJ1-1; D is perhaps TRBD1 (5 bases). The source of this sequence is a human donor in good health. Some libraries in this study had Jurkat cell RNA spiked in. CDR3: CACEPGPMNTEAFF. The CDR3 DNA sequence: TGTGCCTGTGAACCGGGGCCCATGAACACTGAAGCTTTCTTT.